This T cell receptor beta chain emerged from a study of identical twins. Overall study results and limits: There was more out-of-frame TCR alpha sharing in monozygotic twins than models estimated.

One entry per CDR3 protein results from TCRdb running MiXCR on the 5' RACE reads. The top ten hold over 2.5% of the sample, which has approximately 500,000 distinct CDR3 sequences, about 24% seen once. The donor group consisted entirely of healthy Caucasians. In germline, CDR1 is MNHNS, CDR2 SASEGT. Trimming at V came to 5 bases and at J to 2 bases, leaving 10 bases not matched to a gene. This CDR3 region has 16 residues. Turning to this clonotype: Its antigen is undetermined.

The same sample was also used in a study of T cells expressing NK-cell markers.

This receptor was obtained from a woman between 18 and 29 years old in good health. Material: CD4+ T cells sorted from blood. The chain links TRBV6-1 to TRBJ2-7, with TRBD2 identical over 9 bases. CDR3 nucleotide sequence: TGTGCCAGCAGTCGTTCGAGCGGGGGGCGAACCTACGAGCAGTACTTC. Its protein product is CASSRSSGGRTYEQYF.